This TCR beta chain is from a study of blood T cell repertoires in COVID-19. Study-level information: COVID-19 samples collected from the United States, Italy and Spain covered acute and convalescent phases. The cDNA or gDNA used as material had been derived from T cells, B-cell-depleted T cells, or PBMCs.

This clone showed up just a few times. V lost 0 bases to trimming and J lost 3 bases; unmatched junction nucleotides: 8. Per the germline V gene, CDR1 is LGHNA and CDR2 is YNFKEQ. The CDR3 is made up of 17 amino acids. In the original processing: Estimation of nucleated cell counts was performed using reference gene primer amplification. The repertoire was sequenced with immunoSEQ multiplex PCR; TCRdb's copy has only in-frame clones and lacks some. From that table come the V and J calls and clone size; the DNA was used to work out D and trimming. This table has some 190,000 clones, around 76% appearing once.

The sequence was obtained from a woman aged 50 to 60 with active or convalescent COVID-19. Sequencing was carried out using peripheral blood. The chain combines TRBV4-2 with TRBJ1-2, with 9 bases matching TRBD1. This CDR3 reads CASSQESSTGGYYGYTF. DNA for the CDR3: TGTGCCAGCAGCCAAGAGTCGTCAACAGGGGGCTACTATGGCTACACCTTC.